One and the same sample provided the 20 T cell receptor beta chains below, sequenced in a study of blood T cell repertoires in COVID-19 (dated by TCRdb to 2019 to 2021). The receptor library was made with the immunoSEQ multiplex PCR assay. What TCRdb holds here is the immuneACCESS table cut down to in-frame rearrangements. Part of the clones is not present; checked against another copy, under half of the missing clones reflect an unresolved V gene, and the others are unexplained. This sample holds roughly 230,000 clones; roughly 84% were observed only once. The top ten clonotypes cover approximately 4% of the sample. Sequencing input: peripheral blood. Receptors originate from an elderly woman with acute or convalescent COVID-19.

The genes are TRBV5-1 and TRBJ1-2; 7 nucleotides align to TRBD1. Germline trimming cut 0 bases from V and 4 bases from J; bases unmatched to any gene: 3. CDR1 and CDR2 (germline): SGHRS, YFSETQ. This CDR3 contains 14 residues. The CDR3 loop reads CASSLEGGSYGYTF. The CDR3 DNA is TGCGCCAGCAGCTTGGAAGGGGGCAGCTATGGCTACACCTTC.

This rearrangement joins TRBV6-1 to TRBJ1-5, with 8 nucleotides matching TRBD1. Germline CDR1 reads MNHNS; CDR2 reads SASEGT. Trimming took 2 bases from V and 5 from J; bases not matched to a gene: 5. The CDR3 extends over 15 amino acids. Here the CDR3 reads CASSETDRGDQPQHF. The DNA of the CDR3 is TGTGCCAGCAGTGAAACCGACAGGGGTGATCAGCCCCAGCATTTT.

This clone occurred once. V usage is TRBV3-1 (or the pseudogene TRBV3-2) and J usage is TRBJ1-2, with 9 bases identical to TRBD1. V was pared by 6 bases and J by 4 bases, with 6 bases of the junction left unmatched. Germline assignment: CDR1 LGHDT and CDR2 YNNKEL (reference sequence). The CDR3 loop spans 14 amino acids. The CDR3 DNA follows: TGTGCCAGCAGTCCGGGGGACAGGGTCTATGGCTACACCTTC. Its translation: CASSPGDRVYGYTF.

This clone was detected only a few times. This chain links TRBV6-2 or TRBV6-3 with TRBJ1-6, with no clear D. The CDR3 runs 17 residues. The germline V gene encodes CDR1 MNHEY and CDR2 SVGEGT. Trimming left V 5 bases short and J 5 bases short, with 19 bases between. CDR3 sequence reads: CASSHRPRGADNSPLHF. The CDR3, as DNA: TGTGCCAGCAGTCATAGACCCCGGGGTGCGGATAATTCACCCCTCCACTTT.

The V gene is TRBV15, the J gene TRBJ1-2; TRBD1 aligns across 8 bases. Looked up from germline, CDR1 is LNHNV and CDR2 is YYDKDF (reference sequence). CDR3 length equals 13 residues. V lost 4 bases to trimming and J lost 3 bases; unmatched junction nucleotides: 1. CDR3: CATSKGQDYGYTF. DNA for the CDR3: TGTGCCACCAGCAAGGGACAGGACTATGGCTACACCTTC.

J is TRBJ1-2 and V is TRBV6-5, with TRBD1 matching 9 bases. There are 14 residues in the CDR3. The ends lost 7 bases at V and 5 bases at J; junction bases unmatched: 8. CDR1 is MNHEY, CDR2 SVGAGI, per germline. The DNA of the CDR3 is TGTGCCAGCAAGTCAACAGGGGGCGGATATGGCTACACCTTC. This gives the protein CASKSTGGGYGYTF.

The V and J genes are TRBV7-3 and TRBJ2-1; 11 bases agree with TRBD1. CDR3 length: 15 residues. Trimming took 5 bases from V and 3 from J; bases not matched to a gene: 3. Germline V gene sequence: CDR1 SGHTA, CDR2 FQGTGA. The CDR3 coding sequence is TGTGCCAGCAGCACCGGGACAGGGGGCTACAATGAGCAGTTCTTC. Translated, it gives CASSTGTGGYNEQFF.

This clone was seen only a few times. Other DNA sequences from this sample encode an identical CDR3 as well. The chain combines TRBV7-2 with TRBJ1-4; tentative D call: TRBD1 (6 bases). V was pared by 0 bases and J by 7 bases, with 15 bases between. The germline V gene has CDR1 SGHTA and CDR2 FQGNSA. The CDR3 is 16 residues long. The CDR3 spells CASSLAGGARREKLFF. In nucleotides, the CDR3 is TGTGCCAGCAGCTTAGCTGGGGGCGCGAGACGTGAAAAACTGTTTTTT.

The chain uses TRBV7-9 and TRBJ2-2; the match to TRBD2 covers 7 bases. The CDR3 extends over 15 amino acids. Germline V gives CDR1 SEHNR, CDR2 FQNEAQ (reference sequence). V shed 5 bases, J shed 0 bases, and the junction held 3 bases outside the gene matches. The DNA of the CDR3 is TGTGCCAGCAGCCCACGGGGGGCGAACACCGGGGAGCTGTTTTTT. It encodes CASSPRGANTGELFF.

The chain joins TRBV11-3 to TRBJ1-5, with TRBD1 matching over 9 bases. This CDR3 has 15 amino acids. V lost 0 bases and J lost 6; bases outside the gene matches: 3. Germline V gene lookup returns CDR1 SGHNT and CDR2 YENEEA. The CDR3 protein is CASSLDGTGSQPQHF. The CDR3 coding sequence is TGTGCCAGCAGCTTAGACGGGACAGGGAGTCAGCCCCAGCATTTT.

This chain links TRBV7-2 with TRBJ1-2, with unresolved D. This CDR3 contains 15 residues. V was trimmed by 5 bases and J by 3 bases, leaving 16 bases between them. Germline CDR1 is SGHTA and CDR2 is FQGNSA. The CDR3 is CASSTKVLVDYGYTF. The DNA of the CDR3 is TGTGCCAGCAGCACCAAAGTGTTAGTAGACTATGGCTACACCTTC.

This clone was recorded once. This chain connects TRBV27 to TRBJ1-6; D is unresolved. V shed 0 bases and J shed 0 bases, with 15 bases lying between them. The CDR3 is made up of 19 amino acids. CDR1 MNHEY and CDR2 SMNVEV come from the germline V gene (reference sequence). CDR3 amino acids: CASSLSPPSVSSYNSPLHF. The CDR3 DNA is TGTGCCAGCAGTTTATCGCCCCCTAGTGTTAGCTCCTATAATTCACCCCTCCACTTT.

This clone was seen only a few times. This chain joins TRBV10-1 and TRBJ1-2; D might be TRBD1 (6 bases). The CDR3 has 14 residues. The V and J ends lost 0 bases and 7 bases respectively, with 12 bases between them. Germline loops: CDR1 WNHNN, CDR2 SYGVQD (reference sequence). The CDR3 DNA is TGCGCCAGCAGTGAGTCGGCAGGGGAGGGTGGCTACACCTTC. Translated, it gives CASSESAGEGGYTF.

The chain couples TRBV7-8 to TRBJ1-4; a weak D match, TRBD1 (6 bases). CDR3 size: 17 residues. Trimming took 4 bases from V and 3 from J, leaving 18 bases between them. CDR1 and CDR2 from the germline V gene are SGHVS and FQNEAQ. The CDR3 region has the DNA TGTGCCAGCAGCTCCTTCCCGGTGGGGGCAGCTAATGAAAAACTGTTTTTT. Residues: CASSSFPVGAANEKLFF.

V gene TRBV2 combines with J gene TRBJ1-2; D is unclear. Germline lookup yields CDR1 SNHLY and CDR2 FYNNEI. This CDR3 comprises 13 residues. The ends were cut back, 4 bases at V and 6 bases at J, with 12 bases in the middle. This CDR3 is CASSATPYDGYTF. The CDR3 DNA follows: TGTGCCAGCAGTGCGACACCGTACGATGGCTACACCTTC. Combining the CDR3 with reference TRBV2 and TRBJ1-2 gives the whole variable domain EPEVTQTPSHQVTQMGQEVILRCVPISNHLYFYWYRQILGQKVEFLVSFYNNEISEKSEIFDDQFSVERPDGSNFTLKIRSTKLEDSAMYFCASSATPYDGYTFGSGTRLTVV.

The chain employs TRBV19 and TRBJ1-5; 8 bases line up with TRBD1. V was pared by 3 bases and J by 3 bases, with 4 bases of the junction left unmatched. The CDR3 contains 15 residues. Germline loops: CDR1 LNHDA, CDR2 SQIVND (reference sequence). The CDR3: CASSIIQGANQPQHF. The CDR3 nucleotides read TGTGCCAGTAGTATTATCCAGGGGGCCAATCAGCCCCAGCATTTT. Full variable domain (rest looked up from reference TRBV19 and TRBJ1-5): DGGITQSPKYLFRKEGQNVTLSCEQNLNHDAMYWYRQDPGQGLRLIYYSQIVNDFQKGDIAEGYSVSREKKESFPLTVTSAQKNPTAFYLCASSIIQGANQPQHFGDGTRLSIL.

V usage is TRBV7-9 and J usage is TRBJ2-3; possible D gene TRBD1, 6 bases. This CDR3 region has 15 residues. CDR1 SEHNR and CDR2 FQNEAQ come from the germline V gene (reference sequence). V lost 6 bases to trimming and J lost 2 bases, with 15 bases between them. CDR3 DNA sequence: TGTGCCAGCAGGGGGGACAATATTCCCACAGATACGCAGTATTTT. It specifies CASRGDNIPTDTQYF.

The chain couples TRBV7-3 to TRBJ1-2; TRBD1 might be the D (5 bases). CDR1 is SGHTA, CDR2 FQGTGA, per germline. This CDR3 is built from 14 residues. Trimming pared 2 bases from V and 3 bases from J, leaving 10 bases between. The CDR3 reads CASSLPGQDYGYTF. CDR3 nucleotides: TGTGCCAGCAGCTTACCAGGGCAGGACTATGGCTACACCTTC.

This clone was recorded once. The J gene is TRBJ1-4, the V gene TRBV18; TRBD1 matches 10 bases. V was clipped by 6 bases and J by 8 bases; unmatched bases: 6. The CDR3 contains 14 residues. Germline V gene data show CDR1 as KGHSH and CDR2 as LQKENI. The CDR3 is CASSGTGVEEKLFF. The CDR3 DNA reads as TGTGCCAGCTCCGGGACAGGGGTGGAGGAAAAACTGTTTTTT.

The CDR3, as DNA: TGCAGCGTTGAGGACCGACAGGGGGTCACCTACGAGCAGTACTTC. Amino acid sequence: CSVEDRQGVTYEQYF. V and J are TRBV29-1 and TRBJ2-7, with 9 bases lining up with TRBD1. The ends lost 3 bases at V and 2 bases at J; junction bases unmatched: 8. This CDR3 has 15 amino acids. CDR1 SQVTM and CDR2 ANQGSEA come from the germline V gene.